Below are 15 T cell receptor beta chains sequenced from a single sample in a study of blood T cell repertoires in COVID-19. Assay: immunoSEQ multiplex PCR; the TCRdb copy retains only in-frame clones and omits some. The data contain about 230,000 clones, 85% to 90% of them singletons. The sample consisted of peripheral blood. These receptors came from a man aged 50-60 years with COVID-19, enrolled during active disease.

This chain joins TRBV18 and TRBJ2-2; TRBD2 aligns across 9 bases. J gave up 1 base and V 4 bases, and 4 bases lay outside the gene matches. Germline CDR1 is KGHSH and CDR2 is LQKENI. CDR3 length: 16 amino acids. This CDR3 reads CASSLRLAVNTGELFF. CDR3 nucleotides: TGTGCCAGCTCACTAAGACTAGCGGTGAACACCGGGGAGCTGTTTTTT.

CDR3 sequence: CASSDPAFDIPSYEQYF. CDR3 sequence (DNA): TGTGCCAGCAGTGACCCGGCATTCGACATCCCCTCCTACGAGCAGTACTTC. The rearrangement links TRBV6-4 to TRBJ2-7, with unresolved D. The V gene lost 2 bases and the J gene lost 0 bases, with 17 bases spanning the gap. This CDR3 is built from 17 residues. CDR1 and CDR2 (germline): MRHNA, SNTAGT.

This chain uses TRBV27 with TRBJ2-6; possible D gene TRBD2, 5 bases. V was cut by 3 bases and J by 2 bases, with 11 bases left in between. CDR1 is MNHEY and CDR2 is SMNVEV in the germline V gene (reference sequence). The CDR3 totals 16 residues. Written as DNA, the CDR3 is TGTGCCAGCAGTTTTTTTCCCGGGGCTGGGGCCAACGTCCTGACTTTC. This translates into CASSFFPGAGANVLTF.

The CDR3 loop is CASSLLAGESYNEQFF. The CDR3 DNA is TGTGCCAGCAGTTTACTGGCGGGGGAGTCCTACAATGAGCAGTTCTTC. This chain connects TRBV27 to TRBJ2-1; 7 nucleotides line up with TRBD2. Germline CDR1 and CDR2: MNHEY and SMNVEV (reference sequence). V was pared by 2 bases and J by 1 base, with 5 bases of the junction left unmatched. The CDR3 totals 16 residues.

This clone was seen more than once but under ten times. The rearrangement joins TRBV11-2 to TRBJ1-6; tentative D call: TRBD1 (5 bases). The V gene's germline CDR1 is SGHAT and CDR2 FQNNGV. V lost 3 bases, J lost 4 bases, and 7 bases lay in between. The CDR3 totals 14 residues. CDR3 in amino acids: CASSFQGYNSPLHF. CDR3 nucleotide sequence: TGTGCCAGCAGCTTCCAGGGTTATAATTCACCCCTCCACTTT.

This chain connects TRBV7-8 to TRBJ1-4; TRBD1 agrees at 7 bases. V lost 0 bases, J lost 7 bases, and 14 bases stayed unmatched. The germline V gene has CDR1 SGHVS and CDR2 FQNEAQ. The CDR3 totals 18 residues. The DNA for the CDR3 is TGTGCCAGCAGCTTAGCGAGATGGGGCAGGGGGTTTGTTGAAAAACTGTTTTTT. Amino acids: CASSLARWGRGFVEKLFF.

Written as DNA, the CDR3 is TGTGCCAGCAGGATTAGCGGGGGGACAGATACGCAGTATTTT. It yields the protein CASRISGGTDTQYF. V is TRBV5-6 and J is TRBJ2-3, with TRBD2 matching 10 bases. Losses at the gene ends were 5 bases for V and 3 bases for J; bases not matched to a gene: 3. The CDR3 length is 14 residues. Per germline, CDR1 SGHDT and CDR2 YYEEEE.

V is TRBV10-3 and J is TRBJ2-7, with TRBD1 identical over 7 bases. Looked up from germline, CDR1 is ENHRY and CDR2 is SYGVKD. There are 15 residues in the CDR3. After removal of 5 bases from V and 0 bases from J, the junction contained 7 bases not matched to a gene. CDR3 in amino acids: CAISPSSGGSYEQYF. The CDR3 DNA follows: TGTGCCATCAGTCCCTCCTCAGGGGGCTCCTACGAGCAGTACTTC.

The V and J genes are TRBV2 and TRBJ1-2, with 8 positions matching TRBD1. CDR3 length equals 13 residues. The V gene end was trimmed by 6 bases and the J gene end by 6 bases; junction bases not matched to a gene: 6. Per germline, CDR1 SNHLY and CDR2 FYNNEI. CDR3 sequence (DNA): TGTGCCAGCAGATCTGGACAGGGTCATGGCTACACCTTC. It encodes CASRSGQGHGYTF.

V gene TRBV27 combines with J gene TRBJ1-4, with D possibly matching TRBD1 (5 bases). Between the trimmed V and J ends, which lost 7 bases and 4 bases, there was a span of 22 bases. There are 17 residues in the CDR3. CDR1 is MNHEY and CDR2 is SMNVEV in the germline V gene (reference sequence). This CDR3 reads CASTSVQSGTINEKLFF. CDR3 DNA: TGTGCCAGCACCTCTGTACAATCCGGGACTATTAATGAAAAACTGTTTTTT.

V gene TRBV15 combines with J gene TRBJ2-5; D possibly corresponds to TRBD1 (6 bases). V dropped 1 base and J dropped 3 bases, with 12 bases sitting between them. The CDR3 sequence is 15 residues long. Germline V lookup: CDR1 LNHNV, CDR2 YYDKDF (reference sequence). The CDR3 DNA reads as TGTGCCACCAGCAGAGCCCACAGGGTGGAAGAGACCCAGTACTTC. Its translation is CATSRAHRVEETQYF.

The chain links TRBV10-3 to TRBJ1-5, with a possible D match to TRBD1 (6 bases). V was shortened by 6 bases and J by 1 base, with 10 bases between the two germline ends. The CDR3 has 14 amino acids. CDR1 and CDR2 (germline): ENHRY, SYGVKD. CDR3 bases: TGTGCCATCAGAGGGGGGGACAGCAATCAGCCCCAGCATTTT. Its translation: CAIRGGDSNQPQHF.

The chain uses TRBV7-3 and TRBJ2-3; maybe TRBD2 (5 bases). The CDR3 consists of 16 residues. In germline, CDR1 is SGHTA, CDR2 FQGTGA. V lost 7 bases, J lost 0 bases, and 17 bases lay in between. CDR3 protein: CASTPGIQPSTDTQYF. CDR3 nucleotides: TGTGCCAGCACCCCCGGGATCCAACCTAGCACAGATACGCAGTATTTT.

This clone has only one observation. The chain carries TRBV7-8 and TRBJ2-7; D is perhaps TRBD2 (6 bases). Germline loops: CDR1 SGHVS, CDR2 FQNEAQ. Trimming removed 5 bases at V and 0 bases at J, with 11 bases between. This CDR3 is 14 amino acids long. CDR3 DNA: TGTGCCAGCAGCGCAAGACTAGTCTCCTACGAGCAGTACTTC. Protein product: CASSARLVSYEQYF. Variable domain in full (rest from reference TRBV7-8 and TRBJ2-7): GAGVSQSPRYKVAKRGQDVALRCDPISGHVSLFWYQQALGQGPEFLTYFQNEAQLDKSGLPSDRFFAERPEGSVSTLKIQRTQQEDSAVYLCASSARLVSYEQYFGPGTRLTVT.

The V gene is TRBV2, the J gene TRBJ2-5; a weak D match, TRBD2 (6 bases). The CDR3 is made up of 13 amino acids. The ends were cut back, 4 bases at V and 5 bases at J, with 11 bases in the middle. Germline loops: CDR1 SNHLY, CDR2 FYNNEI. This CDR3 is CASSGGVRETQYF. DNA for the CDR3: TGTGCCAGCAGTGGCGGGGTCAGGGAGACCCAGTACTTC.